The clone carrying this T cell receptor beta chain occurred once. Its antigen is not known. It was RNA transcripts that yielded the amplified TCR beta CDR3 regions. First-round RT-PCR targeting the TCR CDR3 was performed with the HTBI primer set. MiXCR was run by TCRdb on the multiplex PCR reads, yielding one entry per CDR3 protein. The table has 530,000 or so distinct CDR3 sequences, roughly 18% seen once. The data derive from a study of T cells in Graves' hyperthyroidism and ophthalmopathy. Study-wide results and limits: A model of 13 V-J features distinguished ophthalmopathy from stable hyperthyroidism. The model predicted ophthalmopathy a median approximately seven months before onset.

The CDR3 runs to 13 residues. Trimming took off 1 base at V and 5 bases at J, with 9 bases between the two ends. Isolation of PBMCs was performed on around 9.3 ml fresh peripheral blood. This clonotype originated in a woman in her late teens or twenties with Graves' ophthalmopathy. Sequencing was performed on blood. The gene calls are TRBV12-3 or TRBV12-4 and TRBJ2-7; D remains unclear. The DNA of the CDR3 is TGTGCCAGCAGTTTAGGTCAGTCAAACGAGCAGTACTTC. It encodes CASSLGQSNEQYF.